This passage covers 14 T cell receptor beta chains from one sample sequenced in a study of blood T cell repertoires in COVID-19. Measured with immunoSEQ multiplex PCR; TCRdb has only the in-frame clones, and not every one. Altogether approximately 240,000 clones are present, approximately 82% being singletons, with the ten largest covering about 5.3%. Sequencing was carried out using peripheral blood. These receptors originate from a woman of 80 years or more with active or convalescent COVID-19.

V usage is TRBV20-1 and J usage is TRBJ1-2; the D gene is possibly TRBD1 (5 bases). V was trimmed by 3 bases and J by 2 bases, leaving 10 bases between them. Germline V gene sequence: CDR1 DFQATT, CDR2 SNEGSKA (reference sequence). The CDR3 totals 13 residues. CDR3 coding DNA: TGCAGTGCTAGTGTGCGACAGAACTATGGCTACACCTTC. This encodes CSASVRQNYGYTF.

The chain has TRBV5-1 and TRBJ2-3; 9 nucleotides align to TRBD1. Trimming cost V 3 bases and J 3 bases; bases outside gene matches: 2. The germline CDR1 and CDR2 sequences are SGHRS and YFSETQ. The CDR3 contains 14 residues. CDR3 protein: CASSWDRATDTQYF. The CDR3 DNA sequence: TGCGCCAGCAGCTGGGACAGGGCAACAGATACGCAGTATTTT.

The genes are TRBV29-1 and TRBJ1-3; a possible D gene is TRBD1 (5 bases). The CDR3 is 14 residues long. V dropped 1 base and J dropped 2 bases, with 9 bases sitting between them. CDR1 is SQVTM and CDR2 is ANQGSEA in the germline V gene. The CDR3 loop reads CSVEGEGTGNTIYF. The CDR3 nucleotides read TGCAGCGTTGAAGGGGAGGGGACTGGAAACACCATATATTTT.

CDR3 sequence: CASSPEDIGTGVAFF. For the CDR3, the DNA is TGTGCCAGCAGCCCCGAGGACATAGGAACGGGCGTAGCTTTCTTT. The gene calls are TRBV6-5 and TRBJ1-1; D is possibly TRBD1 (5 bases). Germline CDR1 reads MNHEY; CDR2 reads SVGAGI. V shed 6 bases and J shed 10 bases, with 24 bases lying between them. The CDR3 consists of 15 residues.

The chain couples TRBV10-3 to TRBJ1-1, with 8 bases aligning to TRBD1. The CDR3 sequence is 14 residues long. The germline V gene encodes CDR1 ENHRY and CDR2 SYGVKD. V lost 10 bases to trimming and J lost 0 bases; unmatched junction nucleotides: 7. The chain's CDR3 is CATGDRIMNTEAFF. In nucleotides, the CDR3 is TGTGCCACCGGGGACAGGATCATGAACACTGAAGCTTTCTTT.

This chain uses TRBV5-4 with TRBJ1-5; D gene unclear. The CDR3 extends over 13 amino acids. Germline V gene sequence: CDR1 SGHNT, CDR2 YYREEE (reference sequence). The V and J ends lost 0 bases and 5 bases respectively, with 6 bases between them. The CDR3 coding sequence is TGTGCCAGCAGCTTGGACGGAGATCAGCCCCAGCATTTT. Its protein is CASSLDGDQPQHF. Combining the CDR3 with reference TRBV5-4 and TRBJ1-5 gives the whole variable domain ETGVTQSPTHLIKTRGQQVTLRCSSQSGHNTVSWYQQALGQGPQFIFQYYREEENGRGNFPPRFSGLQFPNYSSELNVNALELDDSALYLCASSLDGDQPQHFGDGTRLSIL.

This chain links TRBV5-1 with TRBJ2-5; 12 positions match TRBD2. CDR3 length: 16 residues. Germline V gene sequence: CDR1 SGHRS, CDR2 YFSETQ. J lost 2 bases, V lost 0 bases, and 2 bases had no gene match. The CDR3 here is CASSLGLAGGQETQYF. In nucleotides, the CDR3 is TGCGCCAGCAGCTTGGGGCTAGCGGGGGGGCAAGAGACCCAGTACTTC.

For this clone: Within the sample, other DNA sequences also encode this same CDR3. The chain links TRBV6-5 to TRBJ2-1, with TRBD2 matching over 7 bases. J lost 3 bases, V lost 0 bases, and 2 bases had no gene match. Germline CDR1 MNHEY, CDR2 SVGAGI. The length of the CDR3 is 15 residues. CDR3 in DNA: TGTGCCAGCAGTTACTCAGGCGGGAGCTACAATGAGCAGTTCTTC. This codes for CASSYSGGSYNEQFF.

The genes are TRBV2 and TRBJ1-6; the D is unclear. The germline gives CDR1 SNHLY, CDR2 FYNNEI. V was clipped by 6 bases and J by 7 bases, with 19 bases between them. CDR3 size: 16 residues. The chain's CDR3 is CASSVGAEVKNSPLHF. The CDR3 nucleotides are TGTGCCAGCAGCGTGGGAGCCGAAGTAAAGAATTCACCCCTCCACTTT.

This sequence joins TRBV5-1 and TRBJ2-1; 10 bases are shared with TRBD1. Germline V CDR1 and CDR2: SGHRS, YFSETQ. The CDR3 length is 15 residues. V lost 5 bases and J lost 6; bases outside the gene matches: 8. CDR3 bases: TGCGCCAGCAGATCAGTGTGGACAGGGGGCAATGAGCAGTTCTTC. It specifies CASRSVWTGGNEQFF.

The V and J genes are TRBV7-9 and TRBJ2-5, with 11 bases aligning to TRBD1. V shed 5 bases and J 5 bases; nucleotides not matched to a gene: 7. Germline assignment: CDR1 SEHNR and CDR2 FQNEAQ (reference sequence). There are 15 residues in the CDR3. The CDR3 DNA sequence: TGTGCCAGCAGCGCGCGGACAGGGGGCCGGGAGACCCAGTACTTC. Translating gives CASSARTGGRETQYF.

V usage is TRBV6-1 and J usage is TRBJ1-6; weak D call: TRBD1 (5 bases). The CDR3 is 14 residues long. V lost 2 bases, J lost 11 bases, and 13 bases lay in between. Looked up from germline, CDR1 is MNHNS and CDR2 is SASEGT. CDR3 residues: CASSETSGGAPLHF. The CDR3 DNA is TGTGCCAGCAGTGAAACCTCAGGAGGGGCACCCCTCCACTTT.

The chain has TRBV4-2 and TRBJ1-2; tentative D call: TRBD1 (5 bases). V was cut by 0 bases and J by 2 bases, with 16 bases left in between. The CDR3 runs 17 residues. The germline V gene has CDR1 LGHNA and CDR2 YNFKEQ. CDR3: CASSQEFTGSANYGYTF. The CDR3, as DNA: TGTGCCAGCAGCCAAGAATTCACAGGATCGGCAAACTATGGCTACACCTTC.

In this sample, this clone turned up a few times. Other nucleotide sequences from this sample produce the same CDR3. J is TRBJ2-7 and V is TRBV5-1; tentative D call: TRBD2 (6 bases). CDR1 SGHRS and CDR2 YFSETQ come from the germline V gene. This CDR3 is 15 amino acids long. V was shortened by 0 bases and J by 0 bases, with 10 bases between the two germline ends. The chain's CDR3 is CASSLGGTSSYEQYF. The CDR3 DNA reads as TGCGCCAGCAGCTTGGGGGGGACTTCCTCCTACGAGCAGTACTTC.